The 11 T cell receptor beta chains given below trace back to one sample, sequenced in a study of PD-L1 blockade in urothelial cancer. Time point of the sample: peripheral blood 6 weeks after treatment start. The data were produced by immunoSEQ multiplex PCR, yet TCRdb's version contains in-frame clones alone and is incomplete. Among approximately 47,000 clones listed, approximately 81% were seen once. The sample in question was PBMCs, obtained around atezolizumab (anti-PD-L1) treatment. The receptor set was obtained from a man aged 65 to 85 with urothelial cancer.

The chain joins TRBV7-3 to TRBJ2-3; TRBD2 matches 12 bases. CDR1 is SGHTA and CDR2 is FQGTGA in the germline V gene. CDR3 size: 14 residues. With 11 bases clipped from V and 3 bases from J, the junction kept 6 bases outside the gene matches. The CDR3 DNA follows: TGTGCCTCCTCCGGGACTAGCGGGACAGATACGCAGTATTTT. This codes for CASSGTSGTDTQYF.

As DNA, the CDR3 is TGTGCCAGCAGCCAAGGACAGGGCCCGGTCGGGGAGCTGTTTTTT. Translation: CASSQGQGPVGELFF. The chain recombines TRBV4-2 with TRBJ2-2; 7 positions match TRBD1. Germline loops: CDR1 LGHNA, CDR2 YNFKEQ. The CDR3 sequence is 15 residues long. After removal of 1 base from V and 7 bases from J, the junction contained 6 bases not matched to a gene.

V is TRBV9 and J is TRBJ2-3, with D unclear. Germline CDR1 is SGDLS and CDR2 is YYNGEE. Trimming removed 0 bases at V and 0 bases at J, with 11 bases between. The CDR3 extends over 16 amino acids. The CDR3 spells CASSVVPTYSTDTQYF. CDR3 in DNA: TGTGCCAGCAGCGTAGTTCCTACCTACAGCACAGATACGCAGTATTTT.

This clone was counted once. The chain is built from TRBV10-1 and TRBJ2-4; TRBD1 might be the D (6 bases). V lost 4 bases, J lost 1 base, and 14 bases lay in between. The germline V gene encodes CDR1 WNHNN and CDR2 SYGVQD (reference sequence). This CDR3 region has 16 residues. CDR3 region: CASSAGHLTAKNIQYF. In DNA form, the CDR3 reads TGCGCCAGCAGTGCGGGACACCTGACTGCCAAAAACATTCAGTACTTC.

The gene calls are TRBV30 and TRBJ2-1; tentative D call: TRBD2 (6 bases). The V gene lost 4 bases and the J gene lost 9 bases, with 25 bases spanning the gap. This CDR3 comprises 16 residues. The germline V gene encodes CDR1 GTSNPN and CDR2 SVGIG (reference sequence). CDR3 loop: CAWTRLSRGSHGEQFF. The DNA for the CDR3 is TGTGCCTGGACTCGTCTGTCGCGGGGAAGTCACGGTGAGCAGTTCTTC.

The chain joins TRBV28 to TRBJ1-4; no clear D. The germline gives CDR1 MDHEN, CDR2 SYDVKM. CDR3 size: 18 residues. Trimming removed 0 bases from V and 4 bases from J, with 18 bases in between. The CDR3 loop is CASSLWGTRTPNNEKLFF. The CDR3, as DNA: TGTGCCAGCAGTTTATGGGGAACGAGGACTCCCAATAATGAAAAACTGTTTTTT.

Comment on this clone: The germline gene is not matched at one end of the junction; a read error may be the cause. The chain has TRBV7-7 and TRBJ2-1; 10 nucleotides match TRBD2. The CDR3 runs to 17 residues. Germline V gene sequence: CDR1 SSHAT, CDR2 FNYEAQ (reference sequence). This chain's CDR3 is CASTRSPSGGTYNEQFF. The CDR3 DNA sequence: TGTGCTAGCACCCGCTCCCCTAGCGGGGGTACCTACAATGAGCAGTTCTTC.

This clone showed up just a few times. The chain employs TRBV7-9 and TRBJ1-5; D is uncertain. The germline V and J ends were trimmed by 5 bases and 7 bases, with 12 bases remaining between them. This CDR3 has 13 amino acids. The germline gives CDR1 SEHNR, CDR2 FQNEAQ (reference sequence). CDR3 protein: CASSPEGGQPQHF. The CDR3 nucleotides are TGTGCCAGCAGCCCGGAGGGTGGACAGCCCCAGCATTTT.

The rearrangement joins TRBV5-1 to TRBJ2-2; D call uncertain. Looked up from germline, CDR1 is SGHRS and CDR2 is YFSETQ. The CDR3 runs to 15 residues. Trimming took 4 bases from V and 2 from J, leaving 12 bases between them. The CDR3: CASSPSGANTGELFF. The CDR3 nucleotides read TGCGCCAGCAGCCCGTCTGGAGCAAACACCGGGGAGCTGTTTTTT.

The chain combines TRBV21-1 with TRBJ2-3; no DNA check was done on the table's D call, TRBD1. TRBV21-1 is recorded as a pseudogene. This CDR3 region has 14 residues. CDR3 residues: CATNHGRHTDTQYF. For the CDR3, the DNA is TGTGCCACCAACCATGGCCGACACACAGATACGCAGTATTTT.

The chain is built from TRBV4-1 and TRBJ2-7; a possible D gene is TRBD2 (6 bases). The CDR3 runs to 13 residues. Between the trimmed V and J ends, which lost 0 bases and 6 bases, there was a span of 9 bases. Germline V gene lookup returns CDR1 MGHRA and CDR2 YSYEKL. As DNA, the CDR3 is TGCGCCAGCAGCCAAGATCCCGGGGGCGAGCAGTACTTC. Amino acids: CASSQDPGGEQYF.